This TCR beta chain is drawn from a study of beta chain features in type 1 diabetes. Looking at the study overall: The study found patients and healthy donors alike in age, gender and cell yields.

Worth noting for this clone: Antigen: not known.

Notes on the study in general: TCRB CDR3s from Type 1 diabetes patients were moderately but significantly shorter in all four CD4+ subsets.

Looked up from germline, CDR1 is KGHSH and CDR2 is LQKENI. This CDR3 is built from 15 residues. V was pared by 3 bases and J by 0 bases, with 8 bases between. A CD45RO/CCR7/CD25/CD127/CD95/CD27 panel sorted naive, central memory, regulatory and stem cell-like memory CD4+ cells. What was sequenced were expressed TCRB transcripts, since all of the isolated RNA had been reverse transcribed. Produced via immunoSEQ multiplex PCR; TCRdb's table is partial and in-frame only. The repertoire holds under 300,000 clones, approximately 11% seen once, with 0.017% in the top ten. The chain recombines TRBV18 with TRBJ1-4; D may be TRBD1 (5 bases). The sequenced sample consisted of naive CD4+ T cells from blood. This clonotype was obtained from a man aged 30 to 39 with type 1 diabetes. The CDR3 DNA is TGTGCCAGCTCACCGCAGGGAACAACTAATGAAAAACTGTTTTTT. This sequence encodes CASSPQGTTNEKLFF.